The 13 T cell receptor beta chains in this list originate from one sample, sequenced in a study of T-cell reconstitution after alpha-beta-depleted transplantation in children. Using unique molecular identifiers, the investigators prepared the TCRbeta library. TCRdb ran MiXCR on the PCR reads and lists one entry per CDR3 protein. The sample records nearly 550,000 distinct CDR3 sequences, around 20% being singletons. This material consisted of PBMCs from the stem cell graft donor, taken from the stem cell graft. The receptors were gathered from a human donor who donated a stem cell graft to a child with acute lymphoblastic leukemia.

With respect to this clonotype: At one of its ends the junction is not consistent with the germline gene, which may arise from a read error. The chain recombines TRBV11-2 with TRBJ2-3, with D tentatively TRBD1 (5 bases). The germline V gene has CDR1 SGHAT and CDR2 FQNNGV. The CDR3 is 15 residues long. CDR3 amino acids: CASSLDGWGADAQYF. The DNA for the CDR3 is TGTGCCAGCAGCTTAGATGGTTGGGGCGCAGATGCGCAGTATTTT. Drawing the rest from reference TRBV11-2 and TRBJ2-3, the complete variable domain is EAGVAQSPRYKIIEKRQSVAFWCNPISGHATLYWYQQILGQGPKLLIQFQNNGVVDDSQLPKDRFSAERLKGVDSTLKIQPAKLEDSAVYLCASSLDGWGADAQYFGPGTRLTVL.

This rearrangement joins TRBV9 to TRBJ2-7; the D call may be TRBD1 or TRBD2 (5 bases each). Between the trimmed V and J ends, which lost 3 bases and 0 bases, there was a span of 13 bases. Germline loops: CDR1 SGDLS, CDR2 YYNGEE. The CDR3 extends over 15 amino acids. The chain's CDR3 is CASSARDGSSYEQYF. As DNA, the CDR3 is TGTGCCAGCAGCGCACGGGACGGTAGCTCCTACGAGCAGTACTTC. Supplemented by reference TRBV9 and TRBJ2-7, the full variable domain reads DSGVTQTPKHLITATGQRVTLRCSPRSGDLSVYWYQQSLDQGLQFLIQYYNGEERAKGNILERFSAQQFPDLHSELNLSSLELGDSALYFCASSARDGSSYEQYFGPGTRLTVT.

This sequence joins TRBV12-3 or TRBV12-4 and TRBJ1-3, with D uncertain. This CDR3 comprises 16 residues. The ends were cut back, 2 bases at V and 0 bases at J, with 11 bases in the middle. For the CDR3, the DNA is TGTGCCAGCAGTTTAATCGGCCCGAGCTCTGGAAACACCATATATTTT. It encodes CASSLIGPSSGNTIYF.

This clonotype has only a few counts. The chain recombines TRBV7-9 with TRBJ1-2; tentative D call: TRBD1 (6 bases). The V and J ends lost 5 bases and 5 bases respectively, with 15 bases between them. CDR1 is SEHNR, CDR2 FQNEAQ, per germline (reference sequence). The CDR3 is 14 amino acids. The CDR3: CASSPRQEGYGYTF. Here the CDR3 DNA reads TGTGCCAGCAGCCCTAGACAGGAGGGTTATGGCTACACCTTC.

The V and J genes are TRBV6-1 and TRBJ1-1; D may be TRBD1 (6 bases). With 6 bases removed from V and 5 bases from J, the gap between germline ends came to 22 bases. The CDR3 consists of 16 residues. CDR1 is MNHNS and CDR2 is SASEGT in the germline V gene. This CDR3 reads CASSPHLQGSWTEAFF. CDR3 DNA: TGTGCCAGCAGCCCTCATCTACAGGGCAGTTGGACTGAAGCTTTCTTT.

V usage is TRBV7-9 and J usage is TRBJ2-5, with 11 bases identical to TRBD1. Germline values: CDR1 SEHNR, CDR2 FQNEAQ (reference sequence). V trimming: 2 bases; J trimming: 5 bases; junction bases outside the gene matches: 7. The CDR3 covers 16 residues. CDR3 bases: TGTGCCAGCAGCTTACGGACAGGGGGCCTAAGGGAGACCCAGTACTTC. Translating it yields CASSLRTGGLRETQYF.

This clonotype came up once. The chain recombines TRBV29-1 with TRBJ2-7, with 12 bases aligning to TRBD2. Germline V gives CDR1 SQVTM, CDR2 ANQGSEA. The CDR3 loop spans 14 amino acids. J lost 4 bases, V lost 8 bases, and 9 bases had no gene match. The CDR3 region is CSCGLAGSFYEQYF. CDR3 sequence (DNA): TGCAGCTGTGGACTAGCGGGATCCTTTTACGAGCAGTACTTC.

This clonotype was detected a few times. The gene calls are TRBV29-1 and TRBJ2-5, with 7 bases fitting TRBD2. This CDR3 is 13 amino acids long. From germline, CDR1 is SQVTM and CDR2 ANQGSEA. The trim removed 7 bases at V and 4 bases at J, leaving 9 bases unmatched. CDR3 protein: CSGWGGLLETQYF. CDR3 nucleotides: TGCAGCGGTTGGGGGGGACTCTTAGAGACCCAGTACTTC.

This clonotype was observed a handful of times. The rearrangement uses TRBV5-1 and TRBJ2-5; D remains unclear. The CDR3 extends over 14 amino acids. V lost 3 bases and J 0 bases, leaving 9 bases between the germline ends. Germline CDR1 is SGHRS and CDR2 is YFSETQ. This chain's CDR3 is CASSSSPNQETQYF. DNA for the CDR3: TGCGCCAGCAGCTCTTCTCCAAACCAAGAGACCCAGTACTTC.

In its sample, this clonotype was seen a few times. J is TRBJ1-6 and V is TRBV11-2, with D hard to call. CDR3 length equals 12 residues. The V end lost 5 bases, the J end lost 18 bases, and 17 bases lay between the germline ends. CDR1 and CDR2 from the germline V gene are SGHAT and FQNNGV. The CDR3 reads CASSPHSGQYHF. As DNA, the CDR3 is TGTGCCAGCAGCCCCCACAGTGGGCAGTACCACTTT.

This clonotype was observed a handful of times. The V gene is TRBV15, the J gene TRBJ2-1, with D unresolved. Between the trimmed V and J ends, which lost 5 bases and 7 bases, there was a span of 6 bases. The CDR3 runs 11 residues. The germline gives CDR1 LNHNV, CDR2 YYDKDF (reference sequence). The CDR3 region has the DNA TGTGCCACCAGCCCACAGAATGAGCAGTTCTTC. It yields the protein CATSPQNEQFF. The full variable domain, its missing parts supplied by reference TRBV15 and TRBJ2-1, is DAMVIQNPRYQVTQFGKPVTLSCSQTLNHNVMYWYQQKSSQAPKLLFHYYDKDFNNEADTPDNFQSRRPNTSFCFLDIRSPGLGDTAMYLCATSPQNEQFFGPGTRLTVL.

J is TRBJ2-3 and V is TRBV12-3 or TRBV12-4; D not certain. The length of the CDR3 is 13 residues. Trimming took off 1 base at V and 8 bases at J, with 10 bases between the two ends. CDR3 sequence reads: CASSLELIGTQYF. The CDR3 DNA reads TGTGCCAGCAGTTTAGAGTTAATAGGTACGCAGTATTTT.

This clonotype was detected only a few times. The V and J genes are TRBV7-9 and TRBJ1-1, with 10 positions matching TRBD1. Germline V gives CDR1 SEHNR, CDR2 FQNEAQ (reference sequence). The CDR3 has 17 residues. Trimming cost V 5 bases and J 4 bases; bases outside gene matches: 13. The chain's CDR3 is CASSGNGDRGPATEAFF. As DNA, the CDR3 is TGTGCCAGCAGCGGGAATGGTGACAGGGGGCCTGCCACTGAAGCTTTCTTT.